This TCR beta chain was documented in a study of CD8+ T cells in alopecia areata. About the study: Once tofacitinib had been taken for 6 to 18 months, 6 months off drug followed. Study-wide points: Although TCR sharing was seen in mice, sharing across patients was less clear, possibly for HLA-related reasons. In lesional scalp, particularly from alopecia totalis/universalis, clonality was higher than in normal scalp.

In alopecia areata patients, both lesional scalp punch biopsies and peripheral blood were collected. Per the germline V gene, CDR1 is SGHRS and CDR2 is YFSETQ. V was pared by 0 bases and J by 4 bases, with 11 bases between. The CDR3 is 15 amino acids. A word on this clone: Its antigen is still unknown.

The authors extracted RNA and reverse transcribed it into cDNA as the sequencing template. Sequenced by immunoSEQ multiplex PCR; TCRdb stores in-frame clones only, minus some. This sample carries approximately 150,000 clones, approximately 49% of them seen once, and the ten largest clones take more than 0.95%. V usage is TRBV5-1 and J usage is TRBJ2-1, with a possible D match to TRBD1 (5 bases). This sample comprised CD4+ T cells sorted from blood, obtained at week 0. This TCR came from a human donor with alopecia areata. CDR3 DNA sequence: TGCGCCAGCAGCTTGGCATCCCAGGGTTACAATGAGCAGTTCTTC. Its protein is CASSLASQGYNEQFF.